The 22 T cell receptor beta chains given below trace back to one sample, sequenced in a study of shared clonotypes between healthy human individuals. The data were produced by immunoSEQ multiplex PCR, yet TCRdb's version contains in-frame clones alone and is incomplete. Of roughly 2,500,000 clones listed, 93% are singletons. Sequenced sample: naive CD4+ T cells from PBMCs. Subset specified: CD45RA+ positively selected. These receptors were obtained from a man aged 18 to 29 in good health. Some clones in this sample may be carry-over from other donors' samples.

This clone was counted between two and nine times. Distinct nucleotide sequences in the sample also encode this CDR3. This chain joins TRBV5-1 and TRBJ2-7, with no clear D. The V and J ends lost 3 bases and 1 base respectively, with 2 bases between them. Germline V gene sequence: CDR1 SGHRS, CDR2 YFSETQ. This CDR3 is 11 amino acids long. As DNA, the CDR3 is TGCGCCAGCAGCTCTTCCTACGAGCAGTACTTC. The encoded protein is CASSSSYEQYF.

The rearrangement links TRBV5-1 to TRBJ1-1, with D possibly matching TRBD1 (6 bases). The germline gives CDR1 SGHRS, CDR2 YFSETQ. Trimming shortened V by 4 bases and J by 1 base, and 14 bases separated the two germline ends. This CDR3 contains 15 residues. CDR3 in amino acids: CASSIRGVRNTEAFF. The DNA for the CDR3 is TGCGCCAGCAGCATCAGGGGTGTCAGGAACACTGAAGCTTTCTTT.

This clone showed up just once. The chain is built from TRBV5-5 and TRBJ2-1; TRBD2 matches at 7 bases. The CDR3 extends over 14 amino acids. The germline gives CDR1 SGHKS, CDR2 YYEKEE (reference sequence). V was pared by 0 bases and J by 12 bases, with 9 bases of the junction left unmatched. The CDR3: CASSLGGLVGRQFF. CDR3 in DNA: TGTGCCAGCAGCTTGGGTGGACTAGTTGGTCGGCAGTTCTTC. Full variable domain (remainder filled in from reference TRBV5-5 and TRBJ2-1): DAGVTQSPTHLIKTRGQQVTLRCSPISGHKSVSWYQQVLGQGPQFIFQYYEKEERGRGNFPDRFSARQFPNYSSELNVNALLLGDSALYLCASSLGGLVGRQFFGPGTRLTVL.

This rearrangement joins TRBV5-1 to TRBJ2-2; possibly TRBD2 for D (6 bases). CDR1 is SGHRS and CDR2 is YFSETQ in the germline V gene. The CDR3 spans 13 residues. The germline V and J ends were trimmed by 6 bases and 4 bases, with 10 bases remaining between them. Written as DNA, the CDR3 is TGCGCCAGCACCAGGACTACCACCGGGGAGCTGTTTTTT. Translating it yields CASTRTTTGELFF.

About this clone itself: This same CDR3 is encoded by further DNA sequences in the sample. The rearrangement links TRBV18 to TRBJ2-5, with a possible D match to TRBD1 (6 bases). From germline, CDR1 is KGHSH and CDR2 LQKENI. The length of the CDR3 is 13 residues. V dropped 4 bases and J dropped 2 bases, with 8 bases sitting between them. The CDR3 is CASSLDRQETQYF. The DNA for the CDR3 is TGTGCCAGCTCACTAGACAGGCAAGAGACCCAGTACTTC.

The rearrangement links TRBV9 to TRBJ2-1, with TRBD2 identical over 8 bases. The CDR3 spans 15 residues. Unmatched junction bases numbered 5, after V lost 2 bases and J lost 4 bases. CDR1 and CDR2 (germline): SGDLS, YYNGEE. CDR3 sequence reads: CASSVFSGKYNEQFF. CDR3 nucleotides: TGTGCCAGCAGCGTCTTTAGCGGGAAATACAATGAGCAGTTCTTC.

V usage is TRBV5-1 and J usage is TRBJ2-3, with 11 bases identical to TRBD2. The V segment lost 0 bases and the J segment 1 base; nucleotides outside the gene matches: 7. The CDR3 extends over 18 amino acids. The V gene's germline CDR1 is SGHRS and CDR2 YFSETQ. The CDR3 DNA follows: TGCGCCAGCAGCTTGGTCCAACTAGCGGGAGTGGGCACAGATACGCAGTATTTT. Translation: CASSLVQLAGVGTDTQYF. Variable domain in full (rest from reference TRBV5-1 and TRBJ2-3): KAGVTQTPRYLIKTRGQQVTLSCSPISGHRSVSWYQQTPGQGLQFLFEYFSETQRNKGNFPGRFSGRQFSNSRSEMNVSTLELGDSALYLCASSLVQLAGVGTDTQYFGPGTRLTVL.

This chain links TRBV7-2 with TRBJ2-3; 8 bases map to TRBD2. Trimming removed 1 base from V and 1 base from J; junction bases left unmatched: 4. This CDR3 has 16 residues. The germline V gene encodes CDR1 SGHTA and CDR2 FQGNSA. CDR3 region: CASSLVGSGGTDTQYF. As DNA, the CDR3 is TGTGCCAGCAGCTTAGTTGGTAGCGGGGGCACAGATACGCAGTATTTT.

This CDR3 is CASSSPSERTDTQYF. CDR3 in DNA: TGTGCCAGCAGCTCTCCTAGCGAACGCACAGATACGCAGTATTTT. V usage is TRBV7-9 and J usage is TRBJ2-3; maybe TRBD2 (6 bases). The CDR3 consists of 15 residues. V lost 4 bases and J 1 base, leaving 12 bases between the germline ends. Germline V gene lookup returns CDR1 SEHNR and CDR2 FQNEAQ (reference sequence). The complete variable domain, with remaining parts taken from reference TRBV7-9 and TRBJ2-3, reads DTGVSQNPRHKITKRGQNVTFRCDPISEHNRLYWYRQTLGQGPEFLTYFQNEAQLEKSRLLSDRFSAERPKGSFSTLEIQRTEQGDSAMYLCASSSPSERTDTQYFGPGTRLTVL.

The chain has TRBV2 and TRBJ2-3; 11 positions agree with TRBD1. Looked up from germline, CDR1 is SNHLY and CDR2 is FYNNEI. The CDR3 loop spans 16 amino acids. J was trimmed by 3 bases and V by 7 bases; bases with no gene match: 9. In DNA, the CDR3 is TGTGCCAGCATCTCCCCGGGGACAGGGGGGACAGATACGCAGTATTTT. Protein sequence: CASISPGTGGTDTQYF.

This chain connects TRBV11-3 to TRBJ2-2; D remains ambiguous. Trimming removed 6 bases from V and 8 bases from J, with 16 bases in between. The CDR3 contains 14 residues. Germline assignment: CDR1 SGHNT and CDR2 YENEEA. CDR3 region: CASSASAVSGELFF. CDR3 sequence (DNA): TGTGCCAGCAGTGCCTCGGCGGTCTCTGGGGAGCTGTTTTTT.

The chain carries TRBV7-7 and TRBJ1-1; TRBD1 matches 7 bases. Germline lookup yields CDR1 SSHAT and CDR2 FNYEAQ (reference sequence). This CDR3 is built from 15 residues. The J segment lost 5 bases and the V segment lost 1 base, leaving 7 bases of the junction unmatched. DNA for the CDR3: TGTGCCAGCAGCTTAGAAGGGGGCCGTAGGACTGAAGCTTTCTTT. Protein sequence: CASSLEGGRRTEAFF.

With respect to this clone: The sample holds other DNA sequences that translate to the same CDR3. The chain combines TRBV19 with TRBJ2-3; TRBD1 aligns across 10 bases. The germline V gene encodes CDR1 LNHDA and CDR2 SQIVND (reference sequence). J was trimmed by 4 bases and V by 8 bases; bases with no gene match: 6. The CDR3 covers 14 residues. CDR3 region: CASSRTGGPDTQYF. DNA of the CDR3: TGTGCCAGTTCCCGGACAGGGGGTCCAGATACGCAGTATTTT. Combining the CDR3 with reference TRBV19 and TRBJ2-3 gives the whole variable domain DGGITQSPKYLFRKEGQNVTLSCEQNLNHDAMYWYRQDPGQGLRLIYYSQIVNDFQKGDIAEGYSVSREKKESFPLTVTSAQKNPTAFYLCASSRTGGPDTQYFGPGTRLTVL.

The chain combines TRBV28 with TRBJ2-1, with D tentatively TRBD1 or TRBD2 (6 bases each). The V gene's germline CDR1 is MDHEN and CDR2 SYDVKM. This CDR3 is 15 amino acids long. Trimming stripped 6 bases from V and 6 bases from J, with 18 bases between. The CDR3 DNA sequence: TGTGCCAGCAGCCGGCGGGGACAAAGGGGCAATGAGCAGTTCTTC. This gives the protein CASSRRGQRGNEQFF.

This sequence joins TRBV29-1 and TRBJ2-3, with 11 bases aligning to TRBD2. J was trimmed by 3 bases and V by 4 bases; bases with no gene match: 15. Looked up from germline, CDR1 is SQVTM and CDR2 is ANQGSEA. The CDR3 has 18 amino acids. In DNA form, the CDR3 reads TGCAGCGTTGCAGGGGTCGGTAGCGGGAGGGCCGGGACAGATACGCAGTATTTT. Translated, it gives CSVAGVGSGRAGTDTQYF.

V usage is TRBV10-3 and J usage is TRBJ1-5, with TRBD1 identical over 10 bases. Germline assignment: CDR1 ENHRY and CDR2 SYGVKD. Losses at the gene ends were 8 bases for V and 4 bases for J; bases not matched to a gene: 5. CDR3 size: 14 residues. The CDR3 DNA reads TGTGCCATCCAACCGGGACAGGGGAATCAGCCCCAGCATTTT. Its protein is CAIQPGQGNQPQHF.

The V call is TRBV30, the J call TRBJ1-2, with D maybe TRBD1 (6 bases). Germline V lookup: CDR1 GTSNPN, CDR2 SVGIG (reference sequence). Between the trimmed V and J ends, which lost 0 bases and 8 bases, there was a span of 13 bases. The CDR3 extends over 13 amino acids. The CDR3 DNA is TGTGCCTGGAGTGTGGGGGGGCGCCGGGGCTACACCTTC. Its translation is CAWSVGGRRGYTF. Full variable domain (rest looked up from reference TRBV30 and TRBJ1-2): SQTIHQWPATLVQPVGSPLSLECTVEGTSNPNLYWYRQAAGRGLQLLFYSVGIGQISSEVPQNLSASRPQDRQFILSSKKLLLSDSGFYLCAWSVGGRRGYTFGSGTRLTVV.

The chain combines TRBV7-3 with TRBJ2-7; D tentatively fits TRBD1 or TRBD2 (5 bases each). The CDR3 is 15 residues long. V lost 5 bases to trimming and J lost 1 base, with 15 bases between them. Germline assignment: CDR1 SGHTA and CDR2 FQGTGA. The CDR3 reads CASSPTGTQSYEQYF. The CDR3 DNA is TGTGCCAGCAGCCCAACCGGGACCCAATCCTACGAGCAGTACTTC.

As to this clone: In the same sample, other DNA sequences code for this CDR3. The V and J genes are TRBV5-1 and TRBJ2-5, with a possible D match to TRBD2 (6 bases). Germline CDR1 and CDR2: SGHRS and YFSETQ. The V gene lost 0 bases and the J gene lost 4 bases, with 13 bases spanning the gap. The CDR3 has 15 residues. CDR3 bases: TGCGCCAGCAGCTTGGCTGGGGGGTACGGAGAGACCCAGTACTTC. This sequence encodes CASSLAGGYGETQYF.

This clone appeared a single time. The CDR3, as DNA: TGTGCCAGCAGCACCGACTTGAGAGGCTACAATGAGCAGTTCTTC. It specifies CASSTDLRGYNEQFF. The gene calls are TRBV21-1 and TRBJ2-1; the table's D call of TRBD2 was not tested on the DNA. TRBV21-1 is recorded as a pseudogene. The CDR3 covers 15 residues.

For the CDR3, the DNA is TGTGCCAGCAGCTGGGACAGGGGAGGAACCGGGGAGCTGTTTTTT. Amino acids: CASSWDRGGTGELFF. V gene TRBV11-2 combines with J gene TRBJ2-2; TRBD1 agrees at 10 bases. The trim removed 4 bases at V and 5 bases at J, leaving 4 bases unmatched. In germline, CDR1 is SGHAT, CDR2 FQNNGV. The CDR3 extends over 15 amino acids.

V and J are TRBV10-3 and TRBJ1-2, with 8 nucleotides matching TRBD1. Germline V gene lookup returns CDR1 ENHRY and CDR2 SYGVKD. The CDR3 runs 16 residues. The V and J ends lost 3 bases and 2 bases, in that order; junction bases with no gene match: 8. The CDR3 DNA reads as TGTGCCATCAGTGACTACGGGGGACAGGCGAACTATGGCTACACCTTC. Protein product: CAISDYGGQANYGYTF.